Listed below are T cell receptor beta chains from one sample, sequenced in a study of neurological immune-mediated disorders. TCRdb reprocessed the 5' RACE reads via MiXCR and lists one record per CDR3 protein. The profile covers about 82,000 distinct CDR3 sequences, with approximately 2.8% appearing a single time and 0.9% to 1.4% taken by the ten largest. Material for sequencing was PBMCs. These TCRs come from a woman between 25 and 40 years old with multiple sclerosis. CDR3s include the opening cysteine and the closing phenylalanine or tryptophan. The D gene is left open where the match is weak. Not all rows give a size; the values are once, few, many and, for expanded clones, a class.

v_call	clone_size	j_call	d_call	cdr3_aa	cdr3_nt
TRBV20-1	many	TRBJ1-2	.	CSASGGFPNYGYTF	TGCAGTGCCAGCGGGGGCTTTCCCAACTATGGCTACACCTTC
TRBV20-1	many	TRBJ2-1	TRBD2	CSARVTSAYNEQFF	TGCAGTGCTAGAGTTACTAGCGCGTACAATGAGCAGTTCTTC
TRBV7-3	many	TRBJ2-5	.	CASGSGPEETQYF	TGTGCCAGCGGGTCGGGACCAGAAGAGACCCAGTACTTC
TRBV12-3/TRBV12-4	many	TRBJ2-7	.	CASSFGAGSNEQYF	TGTGCCAGCAGTTTTGGGGCAGGCAGCAACGAGCAGTACTTC
TRBV12-3/TRBV12-4	many	TRBJ2-7	.	CASSSGTFGEQYF	TGTGCCAGCAGTTCCGGGACCTTTGGCGAGCAGTACTTC
TRBV28	many	TRBJ2-5	.	CASSELSRQETQYF	TGTGCCAGCAGTGAATTATCCCGCCAAGAGACCCAGTACTTC
TRBV7-2	many	TRBJ1-3	TRBD1	CASSKGQASGNTIYF	TGTGCCAGCAGCAAAGGACAGGCCTCTGGAAACACCATATATTTT
TRBV6-2/TRBV6-3	many	TRBJ1-2	.	CASRNLRAHSNYGYTF	TGTGCCAGCAGAAATTTGAGGGCCCACAGCAACTATGGCTACACCTTC
TRBV5-5	.	TRBJ1-5	TRBD1	CASSLGQGHQPQHF	TGTGCCAGCAGCTTGGGACAGGGACATCAGCCCCAGCATTTT
TRBV20-1	many	TRBJ2-5	.	CSARVTLVDLETQYF	TGCAGTGCTAGAGTGACCTTAGTTGATTTGGAGACCCAGTACTTC
TRBV5-1	few	TRBJ2-7	TRBD1	CASSFGQGVSYEQYF	TGCGCCAGCAGCTTTGGACAGGGGGTCTCCTACGAGCAGTACTTC
TRBV12-3/TRBV12-4	many	TRBJ2-1	TRBD2	CASSLVPSGRGNEQFF	TGTGCCAGCAGTTTGGTACCTAGCGGGAGGGGCAATGAGCAGTTCTTC
TRBV15	many	TRBJ2-7	.	CATSSPISGDRNYEQYF	TGTGCCACCAGCAGTCCTATATCCGGAGACAGGAACTACGAGCAGTACTTC
TRBV6-2/TRBV6-3	many	TRBJ2-7	.	CASRDYYEQYF	TGTGCCAGCAGAGACTACTACGAGCAGTACTTC
TRBV10-3	many	TRBJ1-2	.	CAISPGTSRAGYGYTF	TGTGCCATCAGCCCCGGGACCTCAAGGGCCGGCTATGGCTACACCTTC
TRBV6-6	many	TRBJ2-1	.	CASRELPGRTQFF	TGTGCCAGCAGGGAACTACCCGGACGGACGCAGTTCTTC
TRBV5-1	many	TRBJ2-4	.	CASSRGPGDSGKNIQYF	TGCGCCAGCAGCCGGGGGCCAGGAGACTCTGGCAAAAACATTCAGTACTTC
TRBV20-1	many	TRBJ2-3	.	CSASGGSTDTQYF	TGCAGTGCTAGTGGAGGGAGCACAGATACGCAGTATTTT
TRBV3-1	many	TRBJ2-1	.	CASSPMPGNNEQFF	TGTGCCAGCAGCCCGATGCCAGGGAACAATGAGCAGTTCTTC
TRBV5-1	many	TRBJ2-7	TRBD2	CASSPDAGDGYEQYF	TGCGCCAGCAGCCCGGATGCGGGAGATGGATACGAGCAGTACTTC
TRBV2	many	TRBJ1-5	TRBD1	CASSTGQGNQPQHF	TGTGCCAGCAGCACCGGACAGGGGAATCAGCCCCAGCATTTT
TRBV3-1	many	TRBJ2-3	TRBD2	CASSQASGRLADTQYF	TGTGCCAGCAGCCAGGCTAGCGGGAGGCTAGCAGATACGCAGTATTTT
TRBV5-1	many	TRBJ2-7	TRBD1	CASSVAGTGGYEQYF	TGCGCCAGCAGCGTCGCCGGGACAGGGGGCTACGAGCAGTACTTC
TRBV4-2	many	TRBJ2-7	TRBD1	CASSPGEDLTGDYEQYF	TGTGCCAGCAGCCCCGGAGAGGACCTGACAGGGGACTACGAGCAGTACTTC
TRBV5-1	many	TRBJ1-1	.	CASSLAGSLNTESFF	TGCGCCAGCAGCTTGGCTGGCAGCTTGAACACTGAATCTTTCTTT
TRBV5-1	many	TRBJ2-3	.	CASSLGGGPPTDTQYF	TGCGCCAGCAGCTTGGGAGGCGGTCCCCCCACAGATACGCAGTATTTT
TRBV20-1	many	TRBJ2-7	.	CSAAGTSDYEQYF	TGCAGTGCTGCCGGGACGTCAGACTACGAGCAGTACTTC
TRBV30	many	TRBJ2-4	.	CAWSPTSPHIQYF	TGTGCCTGGAGTCCAACTAGTCCCCACATTCAGTACTTC
TRBV20-1	many	TRBJ1-5	TRBD1	CSARRGQGDQPQHF	TGCAGTGCTAGGCGTGGACAGGGTGATCAGCCCCAGCATTTT
TRBV5-5	many	TRBJ1-2	TRBD1	CASSPWKGAMGGYTF	TGTGCCAGCAGCCCCTGGAAGGGGGCAATGGGTGGCTACACCTTC
TRBV20-1	many	TRBJ1-2	TRBD1	CSARGDRVYGYTF	TGCAGTGCTAGAGGGGACAGGGTCTATGGCTACACCTTC
TRBV7-8	many	TRBJ1-1	.	CASSSGTAEAFF	TGTGCCAGCAGCTCAGGAACAGCTGAAGCTTTCTTT
TRBV12-3/TRBV12-4	many	TRBJ2-1	.	CASSPTDLSRGNEQFF	TGTGCCAGCAGCCCAACAGACTTATCGAGGGGCAATGAGCAGTTCTTC
TRBV6-1	few	TRBJ1-5	TRBD1	CASSEGTENQPQHF	TGTGCTAGCAGCGAGGGGACAGAGAATCAGCCCCAGCATTTT
TRBV12-3/TRBV12-4	many	TRBJ2-7	TRBD2	CASSSNSGGTYEQYF	TGTGCCAGCAGTTCAAATAGCGGGGGGACCTACGAGCAGTACTTC
TRBV12-3/TRBV12-4	many	TRBJ2-7	TRBD1	CASSYGTGTAYEQYF	TGTGCCAGCAGTTACGGGACAGGGACGGCCTACGAGCAGTACTTC
TRBV5-1	many	TRBJ2-1	TRBD2	CASSSPSSGSLSYNEQFF	TGCGCCAGCAGCTCCCCCTCTAGCGGGAGTTTATCCTACAATGAGCAGTTCTTC